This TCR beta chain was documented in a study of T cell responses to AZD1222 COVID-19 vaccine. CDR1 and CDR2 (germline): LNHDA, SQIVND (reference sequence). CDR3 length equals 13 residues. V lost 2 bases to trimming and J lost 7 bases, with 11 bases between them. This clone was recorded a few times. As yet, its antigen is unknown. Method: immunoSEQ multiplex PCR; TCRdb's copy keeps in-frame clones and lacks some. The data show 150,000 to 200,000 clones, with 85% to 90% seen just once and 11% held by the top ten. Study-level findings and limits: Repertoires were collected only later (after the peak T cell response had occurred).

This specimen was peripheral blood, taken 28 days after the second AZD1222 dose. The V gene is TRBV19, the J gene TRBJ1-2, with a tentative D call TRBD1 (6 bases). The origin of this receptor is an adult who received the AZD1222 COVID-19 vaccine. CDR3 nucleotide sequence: TGTGCCAGTAGTATACAGGGGTTCGCTGGCTACACCTTC. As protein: CASSIQGFAGYTF.